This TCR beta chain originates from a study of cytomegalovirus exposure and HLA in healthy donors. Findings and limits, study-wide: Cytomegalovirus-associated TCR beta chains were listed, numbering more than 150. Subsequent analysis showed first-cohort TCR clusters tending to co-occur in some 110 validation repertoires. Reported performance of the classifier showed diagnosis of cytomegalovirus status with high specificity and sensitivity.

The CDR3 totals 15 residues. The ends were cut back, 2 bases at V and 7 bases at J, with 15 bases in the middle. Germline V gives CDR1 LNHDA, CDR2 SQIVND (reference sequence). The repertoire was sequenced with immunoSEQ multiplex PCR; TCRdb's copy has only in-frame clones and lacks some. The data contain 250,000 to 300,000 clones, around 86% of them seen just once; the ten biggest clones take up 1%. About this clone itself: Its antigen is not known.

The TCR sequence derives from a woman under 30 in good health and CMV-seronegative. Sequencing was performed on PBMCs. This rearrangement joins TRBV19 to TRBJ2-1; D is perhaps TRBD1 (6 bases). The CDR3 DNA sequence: TGTGCCAGTAGTATAAAGCGGAAAGGGGGAAATGAGCAGTTCTTC. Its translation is CASSIKRKGGNEQFF.